This T cell receptor beta chain is drawn from a study of blood T cells in healthy people across ages. Germline V gives CDR1 DFQATT, CDR2 SNEGSKA (reference sequence). The CDR3 length is 13 residues. Trimming took 6 bases from V and 4 from J, leaving 12 bases between them. The authors ran a second PCR of roughly 6 to 12 cycles using a sample-barcoded 5' primer and a J-beta primer mix. TCRdb independently ran MiXCR on the 5' RACE reads; one entry per CDR3 protein. The table includes 750,000 to 850,000 distinct CDR3 sequences, approximately 25% detected once. There are a few counts of this clonotype. This same sample was also taken into another study, of T cells of mothers and their children. As reported in that work: The people who donated were a few healthy Caucasian mothers and their six children. Using the M1S primer, the second PCR added sample barcodes along with 2-4 random nucleotides. The effect of thymic selection on TCR recombination output is similar between related and unrelated pairs. A slight, non-significant increase in overlap was found for related mother-child pairs relative to unrelated pairs.

The origin of this receptor is a boy between 10 and 17 years old in good health. The rearrangement uses TRBV20-1 and TRBJ2-2; D gene unclear. The sequencing sample was made of blood. CDR3 in DNA: TGCAGTGCCCATGAGACGGCCACCGGGGAGCTGTTTTTT. Protein product: CSAHETATGELFF.